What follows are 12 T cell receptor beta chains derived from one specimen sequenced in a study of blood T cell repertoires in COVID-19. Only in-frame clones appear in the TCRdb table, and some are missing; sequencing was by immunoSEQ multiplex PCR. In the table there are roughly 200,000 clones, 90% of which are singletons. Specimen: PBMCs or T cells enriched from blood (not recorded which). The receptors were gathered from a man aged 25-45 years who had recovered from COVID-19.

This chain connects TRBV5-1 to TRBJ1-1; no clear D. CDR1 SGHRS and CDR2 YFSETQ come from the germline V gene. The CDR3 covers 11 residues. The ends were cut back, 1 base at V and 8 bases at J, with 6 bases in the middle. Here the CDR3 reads CASSLPLEAFF. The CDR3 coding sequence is TGCGCCAGCAGCTTGCCCCTAGAAGCTTTCTTT.

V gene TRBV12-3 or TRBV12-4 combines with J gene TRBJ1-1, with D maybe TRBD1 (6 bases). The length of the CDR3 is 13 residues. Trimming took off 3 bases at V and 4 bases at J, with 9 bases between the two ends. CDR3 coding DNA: TGTGCCAGCAGTTTCGGACAGCTCACTGAAGCTTTCTTT. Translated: CASSFGQLTEAFF.

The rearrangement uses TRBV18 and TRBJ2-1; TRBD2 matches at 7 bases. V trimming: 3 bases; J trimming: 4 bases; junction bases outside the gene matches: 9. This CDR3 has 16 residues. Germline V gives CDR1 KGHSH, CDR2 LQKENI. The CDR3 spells CASSPALGGEYNEQFF. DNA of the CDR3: TGTGCCAGCTCACCTGCTTTGGGGGGGGAATACAATGAGCAGTTCTTC.

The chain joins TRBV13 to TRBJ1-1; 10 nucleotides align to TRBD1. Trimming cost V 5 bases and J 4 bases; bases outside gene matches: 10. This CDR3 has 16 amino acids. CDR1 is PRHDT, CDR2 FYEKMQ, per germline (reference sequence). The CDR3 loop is CASSLSRGQGFTEAFF. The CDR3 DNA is TGTGCCAGCAGCCTTAGTCGGGGACAGGGGTTCACTGAAGCTTTCTTT. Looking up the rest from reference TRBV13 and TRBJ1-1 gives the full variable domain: AAGVIQSPRHLIKEKRETATLKCYPIPRHDTVYWYQQGPGQDPQFLISFYEKMQSDKGSIPDRFSAQQFSDYHSELNMSSLELGDSALYFCASSLSRGQGFTEAFFGQGTRLTVV.

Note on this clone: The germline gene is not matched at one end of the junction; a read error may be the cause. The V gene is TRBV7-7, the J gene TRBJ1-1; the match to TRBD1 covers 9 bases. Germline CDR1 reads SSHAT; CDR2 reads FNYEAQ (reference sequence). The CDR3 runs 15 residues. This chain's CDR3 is CASRHDRGRNTEAFF. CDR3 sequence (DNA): TGTGCTAGCAGACACGACAGGGGGAGGAACACTGAAGCTTTCTTT. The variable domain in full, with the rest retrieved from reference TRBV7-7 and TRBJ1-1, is GAGVSQSPRYKVTKRGQDVTLRCDPISSHATLYWYQQALGQGPEFLTYFNYEAQPDKSGLPSDRFSAERPEGSISTLTIQRTEQRDSAMYRCASRHDRGRNTEAFFGQGTRLTVV.

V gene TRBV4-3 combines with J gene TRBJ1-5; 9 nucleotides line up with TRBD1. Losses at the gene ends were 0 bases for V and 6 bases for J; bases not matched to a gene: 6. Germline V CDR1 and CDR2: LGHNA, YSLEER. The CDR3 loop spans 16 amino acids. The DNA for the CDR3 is TGCGCCAGCAGCCAAGACACAGGACAGGGGCTTCAGCCCCAGCATTTT. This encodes CASSQDTGQGLQPQHF.

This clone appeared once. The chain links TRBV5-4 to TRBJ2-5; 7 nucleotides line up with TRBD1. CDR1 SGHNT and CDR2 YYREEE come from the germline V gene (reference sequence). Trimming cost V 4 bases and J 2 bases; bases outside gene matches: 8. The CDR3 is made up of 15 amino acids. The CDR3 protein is CASSPQGLVQETQYF. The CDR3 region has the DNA TGTGCCAGCAGCCCACAGGGGCTTGTTCAAGAGACCCAGTACTTC.

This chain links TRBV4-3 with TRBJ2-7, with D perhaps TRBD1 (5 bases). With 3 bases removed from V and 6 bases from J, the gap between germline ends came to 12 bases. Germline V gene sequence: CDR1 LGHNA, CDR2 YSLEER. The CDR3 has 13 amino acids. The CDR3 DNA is TGCGCCAGCAGCCACGGTCGAGACAGCGAGCAGTACTTC. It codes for CASSHGRDSEQYF.

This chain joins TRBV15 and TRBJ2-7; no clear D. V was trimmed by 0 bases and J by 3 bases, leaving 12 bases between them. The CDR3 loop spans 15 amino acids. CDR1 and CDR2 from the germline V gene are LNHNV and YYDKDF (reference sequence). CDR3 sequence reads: CATSRDRSKSYEQYF. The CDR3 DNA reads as TGTGCCACCAGCAGAGATCGTTCCAAGAGCTACGAGCAGTACTTC.

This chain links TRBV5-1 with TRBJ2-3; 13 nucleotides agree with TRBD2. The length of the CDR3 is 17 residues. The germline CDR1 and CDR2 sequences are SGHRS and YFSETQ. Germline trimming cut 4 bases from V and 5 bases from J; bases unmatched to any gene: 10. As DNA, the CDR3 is TGCGCCAGCAGCCCTCTGATGACTAGCGGGGGGCAAGATACGCAGTATTTT. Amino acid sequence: CASSPLMTSGGQDTQYF.

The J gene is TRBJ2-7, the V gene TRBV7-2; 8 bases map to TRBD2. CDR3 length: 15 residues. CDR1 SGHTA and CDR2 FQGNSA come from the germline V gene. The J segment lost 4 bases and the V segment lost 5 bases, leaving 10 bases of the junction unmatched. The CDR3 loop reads CASSTDAGRAYEQYF. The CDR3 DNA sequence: TGTGCCAGCAGCACGGACGCCGGGAGGGCTTACGAGCAGTACTTC.

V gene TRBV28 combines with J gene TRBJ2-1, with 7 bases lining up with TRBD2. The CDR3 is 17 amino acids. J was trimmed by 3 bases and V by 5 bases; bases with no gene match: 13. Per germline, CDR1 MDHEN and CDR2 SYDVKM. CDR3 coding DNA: TGTGCCAGCAGTACCACCGTGGGGCTAGCGGTCTACAATGAGCAGTTCTTC. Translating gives CASSTTVGLAVYNEQFF.